This paragraph covers one TCR beta chain sequence. Roughly 9.2 milliliters of peripheral blood were drawn from each donor into EDTA-treated tubes. The data were obtained in a study of blood T cells in healthy people across ages. The CDR3 extends over 14 amino acids. Germline V CDR1 and CDR2: MDHEN, SYDVKM. Trimming took 3 bases from V and 7 from J, leaving 10 bases between them. Using a J-beta primer mix together with a sample-barcoded 5' primer, a second PCR was run for about 7 to 12 cycles. TCRdb used MiXCR to reprocess the 5' RACE reads, holding one entry per CDR3 protein. The sample consists of approximately 900,000 distinct CDR3 sequences, approximately 32% of them appearing once. This sample was also put to use in a study of T cells of mothers and their children.

Material for sequencing was blood. This chain connects TRBV28 to TRBJ1-6, with unresolved D. The clonotype originates from a woman aged 40 to 55 in good health. The CDR3 sequence is CASSFGSNNSPLHF. The CDR3 region has the DNA TGTGCCAGCAGTTTTGGTAGCAACAATTCACCCCTCCACTTT.